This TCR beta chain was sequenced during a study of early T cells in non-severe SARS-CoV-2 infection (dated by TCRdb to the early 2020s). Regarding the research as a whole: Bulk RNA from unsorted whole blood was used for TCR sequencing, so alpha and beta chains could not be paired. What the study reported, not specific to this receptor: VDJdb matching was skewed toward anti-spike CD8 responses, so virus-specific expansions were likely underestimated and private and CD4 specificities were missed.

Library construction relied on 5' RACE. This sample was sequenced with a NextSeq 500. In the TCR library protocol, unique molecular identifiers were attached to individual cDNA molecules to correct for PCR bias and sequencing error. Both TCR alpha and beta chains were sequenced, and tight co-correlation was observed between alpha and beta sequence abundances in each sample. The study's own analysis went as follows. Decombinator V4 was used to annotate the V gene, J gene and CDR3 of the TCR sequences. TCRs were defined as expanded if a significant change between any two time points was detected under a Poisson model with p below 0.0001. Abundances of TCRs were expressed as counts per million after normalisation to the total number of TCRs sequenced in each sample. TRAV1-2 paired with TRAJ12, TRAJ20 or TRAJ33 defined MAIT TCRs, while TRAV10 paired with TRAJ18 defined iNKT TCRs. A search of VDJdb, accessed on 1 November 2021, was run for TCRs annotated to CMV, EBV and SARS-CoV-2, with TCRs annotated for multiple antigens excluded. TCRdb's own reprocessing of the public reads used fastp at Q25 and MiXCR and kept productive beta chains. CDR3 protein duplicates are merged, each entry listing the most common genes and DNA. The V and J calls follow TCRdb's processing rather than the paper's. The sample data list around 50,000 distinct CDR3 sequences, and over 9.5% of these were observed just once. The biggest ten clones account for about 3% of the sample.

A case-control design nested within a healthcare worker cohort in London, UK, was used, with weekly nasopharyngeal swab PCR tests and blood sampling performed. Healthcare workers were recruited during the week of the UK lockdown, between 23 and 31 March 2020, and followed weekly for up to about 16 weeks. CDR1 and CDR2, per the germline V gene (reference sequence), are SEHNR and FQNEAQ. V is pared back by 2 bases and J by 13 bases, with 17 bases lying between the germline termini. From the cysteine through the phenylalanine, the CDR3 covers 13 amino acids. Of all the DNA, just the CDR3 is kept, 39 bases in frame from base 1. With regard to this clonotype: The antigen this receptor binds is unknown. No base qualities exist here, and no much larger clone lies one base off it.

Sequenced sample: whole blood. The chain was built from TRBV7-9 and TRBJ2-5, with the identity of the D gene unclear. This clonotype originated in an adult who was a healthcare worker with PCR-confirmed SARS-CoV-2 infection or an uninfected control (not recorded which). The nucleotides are TGTGCCAGCAGCTTAAAAGAGAGGCTCTTCCGGTACTTC. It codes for CASSLKERLFRYF.